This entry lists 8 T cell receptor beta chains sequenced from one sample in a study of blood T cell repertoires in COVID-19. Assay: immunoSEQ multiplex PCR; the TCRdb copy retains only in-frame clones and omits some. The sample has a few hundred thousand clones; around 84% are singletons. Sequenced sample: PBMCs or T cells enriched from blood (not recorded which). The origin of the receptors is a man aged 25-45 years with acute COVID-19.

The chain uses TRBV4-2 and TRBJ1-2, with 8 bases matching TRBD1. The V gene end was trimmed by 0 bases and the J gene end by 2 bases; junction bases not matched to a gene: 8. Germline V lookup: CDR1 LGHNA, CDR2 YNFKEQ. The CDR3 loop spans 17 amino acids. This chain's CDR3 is CASSQDRQGKSNYGYTF. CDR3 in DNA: TGTGCCAGCAGCCAAGACAGACAGGGGAAGAGCAACTATGGCTACACCTTC.

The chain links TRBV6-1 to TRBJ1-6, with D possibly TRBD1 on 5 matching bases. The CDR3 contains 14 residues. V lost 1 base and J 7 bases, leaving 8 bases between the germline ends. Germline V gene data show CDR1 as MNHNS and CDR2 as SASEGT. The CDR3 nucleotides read TGTGCCAGCAGTGAAGAGACAGAAAATTCACCCCTCCACTTT. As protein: CASSEETENSPLHF.

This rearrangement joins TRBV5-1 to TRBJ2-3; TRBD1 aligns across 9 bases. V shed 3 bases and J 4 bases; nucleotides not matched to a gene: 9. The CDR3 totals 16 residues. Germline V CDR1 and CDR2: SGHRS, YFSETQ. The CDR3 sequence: CASSSDRGQGADTQYF. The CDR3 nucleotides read TGCGCCAGCAGCTCGGATCGGGGACAGGGCGCAGATACGCAGTATTTT.

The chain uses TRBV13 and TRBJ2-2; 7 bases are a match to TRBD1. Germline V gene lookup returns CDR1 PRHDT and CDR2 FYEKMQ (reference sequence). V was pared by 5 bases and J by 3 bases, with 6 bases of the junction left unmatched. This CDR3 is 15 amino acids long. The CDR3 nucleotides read TGTGCCAGCAGCCAACAGGGGCTCCACACCGGGGAGCTGTTTTTT. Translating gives CASSQQGLHTGELFF.

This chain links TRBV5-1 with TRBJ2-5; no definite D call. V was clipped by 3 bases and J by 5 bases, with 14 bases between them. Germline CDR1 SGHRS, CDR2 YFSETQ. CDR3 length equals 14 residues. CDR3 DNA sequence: TGCGCCAGCAGCTACCAGACGGGTTCTGAGACCCAGTACTTC. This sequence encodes CASSYQTGSETQYF.

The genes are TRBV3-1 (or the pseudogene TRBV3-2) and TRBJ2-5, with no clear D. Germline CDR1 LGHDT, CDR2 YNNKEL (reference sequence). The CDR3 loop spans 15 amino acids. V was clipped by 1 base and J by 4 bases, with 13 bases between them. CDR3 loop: CASSQAGGPTETQYF. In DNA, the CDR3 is TGTGCCAGCAGCCAAGCCGGTGGGCCGACAGAGACCCAGTACTTC.

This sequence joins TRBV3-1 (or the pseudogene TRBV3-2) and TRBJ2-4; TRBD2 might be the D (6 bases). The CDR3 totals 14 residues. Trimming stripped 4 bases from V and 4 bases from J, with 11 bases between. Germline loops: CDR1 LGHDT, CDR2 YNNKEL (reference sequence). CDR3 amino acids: CASSPSGEKNIQYF. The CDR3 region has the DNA TGTGCCAGCAGCCCCTCGGGGGAGAAAAACATTCAGTACTTC.

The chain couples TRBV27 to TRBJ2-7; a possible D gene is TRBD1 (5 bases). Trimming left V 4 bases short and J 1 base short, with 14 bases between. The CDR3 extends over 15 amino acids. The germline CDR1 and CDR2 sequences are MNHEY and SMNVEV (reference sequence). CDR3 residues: CASSSRQLSSYEQYF. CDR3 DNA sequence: TGTGCCAGCAGTTCGCGACAGTTATCTTCCTACGAGCAGTACTTC.